A single sample is the source of the 23 T cell receptor beta chains below, sequenced in a study of T-cell memory formation after mild COVID-19. TCRdb re-called the 5' RACE reads with MiXCR, one entry per CDR3 protein. This sample has about 130,000 distinct CDR3 sequences, with 17% found just once. The specimen was PBMCs or a T cell subset sorted from them (not recorded which). These receptors all stem from a man younger than 30 who had mild COVID-19 (a few samples of this study predate the infection). Cell type and time point are not known.

The table lists this clonotype with a few counts. The J gene is TRBJ2-2, the V gene TRBV5-1; 14 bases align to TRBD2. V trimming: 6 bases; J trimming: 0 bases; junction bases outside the gene matches: 7. This CDR3 region has 18 residues. Germline V gene data show CDR1 as SGHRS and CDR2 as YFSETQ. Written as DNA, the CDR3 is TGCGCCAGCACCTCAGGGACTAGCGGGGGCCCGAACACCGGGGAGCTGTTTTTT. Its translation: CASTSGTSGGPNTGELFF.

V gene TRBV10-3 combines with J gene TRBJ2-5; D remains unclear. CDR1 ENHRY and CDR2 SYGVKD come from the germline V gene. Trimming cost V 6 bases and J 5 bases, with 10 bases left between them. The CDR3 is 12 amino acids. CDR3 residues: CAISMLGETQYF. In DNA form, the CDR3 reads TGTGCCATCAGCATGCTAGGGGAGACCCAGTACTTC.

This clonotype was counted between two and nine times. The gene calls are TRBV4-3 and TRBJ2-2; 7 nucleotides match TRBD1. This CDR3 comprises 19 residues. The V and J ends lost 7 bases and 4 bases, in that order; junction bases with no gene match: 21. CDR1 and CDR2 (germline): LGHNA, YSLEER. CDR3 loop: CASNPTKLGPAGGTGELFF. CDR3 DNA: TGCGCCAGCAACCCAACTAAGCTCGGTCCGGCAGGGGGCACCGGGGAGCTGTTTTTT.

The chain couples TRBV4-1 to TRBJ2-7, with a tentative D call TRBD2 (5 bases). This CDR3 contains 13 residues. Between the trimmed V and J ends, which lost 5 bases and 1 base, there was a span of 9 bases. CDR1 is MGHRA, CDR2 YSYEKL, per germline. Written as DNA, the CDR3 is TGCGCCAGCAGCAACAGCGGATCCTACGAGCAGTACTTC. Protein: CASSNSGSYEQYF.

V is TRBV12-3 or TRBV12-4 and J is TRBJ1-6; D not resolved. Trimming cost V 5 bases and J 7 bases, with 6 bases left between them. The length of the CDR3 is 12 residues. The CDR3 region has the DNA TGTGCCAGCAGTCCGAGGAATTCACCCCTCCACTTT. It is translated as CASSPRNSPLHF.

V gene TRBV9 combines with J gene TRBJ1-2; D is uncertain. V shed 0 bases and J shed 8 bases, with 11 bases lying between them. The CDR3 length is 13 residues. The germline CDR1 and CDR2 sequences are SGDLS and YYNGEE. CDR3 DNA sequence: TGTGCCAGCAGCGTAGGGGTTGGCTCCGGCTACACCTTC. Translation gives CASSVGVGSGYTF. Supplemented by reference TRBV9 and TRBJ1-2, the full variable domain reads DSGVTQTPKHLITATGQRVTLRCSPRSGDLSVYWYQQSLDQGLQFLIQYYNGEERAKGNILERFSAQQFPDLHSELNLSSLELGDSALYFCASSVGVGSGYTFGSGTRLTVV.

This clonotype occurred many times. This chain links TRBV7-2 with TRBJ2-3; no definite D call. CDR3 length: 13 residues. V was shortened by 7 bases and J by 6 bases, with 14 bases between the two germline ends. Germline V gene data show CDR1 as SGHTA and CDR2 as FQGNSA. CDR3 coding DNA: TGTGCCAGCACCCTATCCCCGTCGGATACGCAGTATTTT. Protein: CASTLSPSDTQYF.

This clonotype occurred many times. This rearrangement joins TRBV20-1 to TRBJ2-5, with 8 positions matching TRBD2. Trimming cost V 3 bases and J 3 bases; bases outside gene matches: 6. The germline CDR1 and CDR2 sequences are DFQATT and SNEGSKA (reference sequence). CDR3 size: 14 residues. DNA for the CDR3: TGCAGTGCTAGTCGGCGTAGCGGGGAAGAGACCCAGTACTTC. Its translation is CSASRRSGEETQYF.

This clonotype has just a few counts. The gene calls are TRBV6-1 and TRBJ2-2; no firm D call. The CDR3 has 15 amino acids. V was trimmed by 5 bases and J by 2 bases, leaving 12 bases between them. In germline, CDR1 is MNHNS, CDR2 SASEGT. The CDR3 reads CASSPLRRNTGELFF. In nucleotides, the CDR3 is TGTGCCAGCAGTCCCCTCCGACGAAACACCGGGGAGCTGTTTTTT.

The table lists this clonotype with a few counts. V and J are TRBV27 and TRBJ1-5; D ambiguous. The CDR3 spans 12 residues. Germline CDR1 and CDR2: MNHEY and SMNVEV (reference sequence). V lost 6 bases, J lost 6 bases, and 9 bases lay in between. CDR3 residues: CASRTPGQPQHF. In DNA, the CDR3 is TGTGCCAGCAGAACTCCGGGTCAGCCCCAGCATTTT.

This chain connects TRBV7-2 to TRBJ2-7; D is uncertain. The CDR3 consists of 15 residues. With 1 base removed from V and 6 bases from J, the gap between germline ends came to 16 bases. CDR1 SGHTA and CDR2 FQGNSA come from the germline V gene. In DNA, the CDR3 is TGTGCCAGCAGCTTAGGTCCCATTTTGGGCCCCGAGCAGTACTTC. This encodes CASSLGPILGPEQYF.

This chain connects TRBV27 to TRBJ2-7, with D tentatively TRBD1 (7 bases). From germline, CDR1 is MNHEY and CDR2 SMNVEV (reference sequence). Trimming stripped 3 bases from V and 0 bases from J, with 18 bases between. The CDR3 consists of 17 residues. The CDR3 DNA reads as TGTGCCAGCAGTTTCTCCGCGGGACAGAGACTCTCCTACGAGCAGTACTTC. This codes for CASSFSAGQRLSYEQYF.

This clonotype was picked up a small number of times. The J gene is TRBJ2-5, the V gene TRBV7-7; perhaps TRBD2 as D (6 bases). Germline-derived CDR1 and CDR2 are SSHAT and FNYEAQ (reference sequence). The CDR3 spans 13 residues. The V end was cut by 6 bases, the J end by 3 bases, with 11 bases between. CDR3 sequence: CASRRWGEETQYF. The CDR3 nucleotides are TGTGCCAGCAGACGTTGGGGGGAAGAGACCCAGTACTTC.

Comments on this clonotype: Given the absence of the conserved phenylalanine or tryptophan at the CDR3 end, a read error is likely. The chain recombines TRBV5-6 with TRBJ2-5, with TRBD2 matching 7 bases. CDR1 is SGHDT, CDR2 YYEEEE, per germline. The CDR3 is made up of 13 amino acids. Trimming removed 2 bases from V and 7 bases from J; junction bases left unmatched: 5. In DNA, the CDR3 is TGTGCCAGCAGCTTAACAGGCGGGGGGACCCAGTACTTG. Its translation is CASSLTGGGTQYL.

For this clonotype: The junction departs from the called germline gene at one end, perhaps through a read error. The chain couples TRBV3-1 to TRBJ2-5; D unclear. There are 12 residues in the CDR3. Looked up from germline, CDR1 is LGHDT and CDR2 is YNNKEL (reference sequence). CDR3 nucleotide sequence: TGTGCCAGCAGCCCGTCCCAAGGGACCCAGTACTTC. Its protein is CASSPSQGTQYF.

This chain joins TRBV7-2 and TRBJ1-4; D unclear. The CDR3 extends over 14 amino acids. The germline gives CDR1 SGHTA, CDR2 FQGNSA. The ends were cut back, 2 bases at V and 5 bases at J, with 9 bases in the middle. CDR3 coding DNA: TGTGCCAGCAGCTTATGGGTGGGGAATGAAAAACTGTTTTTT. Its translation is CASSLWVGNEKLFF.

The V gene is TRBV7-2, the J gene TRBJ2-4, with D possibly being TRBD2 (6 bases). The length of the CDR3 is 15 residues. V gave up 3 bases and J gave up 5 bases, with 14 bases separating them. The V gene's germline CDR1 is SGHTA and CDR2 FQGNSA. CDR3 residues: CASSFVWGDENIQYF. CDR3 DNA sequence: TGTGCCAGCAGCTTCGTGTGGGGGGATGAAAACATTCAGTACTTC. Supplemented by reference TRBV7-2 and TRBJ2-4, the full variable domain reads GAGVSQSPSNKVTEKGKDVELRCDPISGHTALYWYRQSLGQGLEFLIYFQGNSAPDKSGLPSDRFSAERTGGSVSTLTIQRTQQEDSAVYLCASSFVWGDENIQYFGAGTRLSVL.

This chain connects TRBV7-2 to TRBJ2-1, with unresolved D. The CDR3 loop spans 12 amino acids. V was pared by 1 base and J by 12 bases, with 10 bases between. Germline V gene data show CDR1 as SGHTA and CDR2 as FQGNSA. As DNA, the CDR3 is TGTGCCAGCAGCTTAGTGGGGTCTGGGCAGTTCTTC. Its translation is CASSLVGSGQFF. The full variable domain, with the rest looked up from reference TRBV7-2 and TRBJ2-1, is GAGVSQSPSNKVTEKGKDVELRCDPISGHTALYWYRQSLGQGLEFLIYFQGNSAPDKSGLPSDRFSAERTGGSVSTLTIQRTQQEDSAVYLCASSLVGSGQFFGPGTRLTVL.

This clonotype showed up just a few times. The CDR3 DNA follows: TGTGCCACCAGTGATTTGCCCAATACAGGGCCGAACACCGGGGAGCTGTTTTTT. Translated: CATSDLPNTGPNTGELFF. The chain has TRBV24-1 and TRBJ2-2; D is perhaps TRBD1 (6 bases). The CDR3 length is 18 residues. CDR1 is KGHDR, CDR2 SFDVKD, per germline. V was cut by 0 bases and J by 0 bases, with 13 bases left in between.

This chain links TRBV2 with TRBJ1-3, with D hard to call. V lost 6 bases and J 0 bases, leaving 12 bases between the germline ends. In germline, CDR1 is SNHLY, CDR2 FYNNEI. The length of the CDR3 is 15 residues. The CDR3 here is CASRGDSSSGNTIYF. The DNA for the CDR3 is TGTGCCAGCAGGGGCGACTCGAGCTCTGGAAACACCATATATTTT.

This clonotype was counted between two and nine times. J is TRBJ2-3 and V is TRBV5-8; no clear D gene. Germline CDR1 is SGHTS and CDR2 is YDEGEE. Trimming took off 2 bases at V and 2 bases at J, with 3 bases between the two ends. The CDR3 has 12 amino acids. The CDR3 region is CASSFITDTQYF. The CDR3 region has the DNA TGTGCCAGCAGCTTCATCACAGATACGCAGTATTTT.

This chain uses TRBV11-2 with TRBJ1-1, with D possibly TRBD1 on 6 matching bases. CDR3 length equals 14 residues. Germline V gives CDR1 SGHAT, CDR2 FQNNGV. V was pared by 5 bases and J by 5 bases, with 15 bases between. CDR3 sequence: CASSPVRGGTEAFF. DNA for the CDR3: TGTGCCAGCAGCCCCGTCAGGGGCGGGACTGAAGCTTTCTTT.

J is TRBJ2-3 and V is TRBV7-2; no reliable D call. CDR3 length equals 14 residues. Germline V gene sequence: CDR1 SGHTA, CDR2 FQGNSA. V lost 3 bases and J lost 1, with 8 bases in between. For the CDR3, the DNA is TGTGCCAGCAGCTTTAACTACGGCACAGATACGCAGTATTTT. This encodes CASSFNYGTDTQYF.